This T cell receptor beta chain was identified in a study of blood T cell repertoires in COVID-19. The CDR3 runs to 14 residues. Trimming removed 5 bases at V and 7 bases at J, with 15 bases between. The V gene's germline CDR1 is SGHTA and CDR2 FQGNSA. As processed by the authors: Amplification with reference gene primers provided the estimates of nucleated cell counts. TCRdb's table, derived via immunoSEQ multiplex PCR, lists solely in-frame clones and lacks some. That table gives V, J and clone size, and the DNA gave D and trimming. The data contain around 140,000 clones, approximately 84% of them singletons.

Sequenced material: peripheral blood. The receptor was derived from an older woman with acute or convalescent COVID-19. This chain links TRBV7-2 with TRBJ1-5; D ambiguous. DNA of the CDR3: TGTGCCAGCAGCCTGCTGAGGGAAAGCCAGCCCCAGCATTTT. Amino acids: CASSLLRESQPQHF. The whole variable domain, filled in from reference TRBV7-2 and TRBJ1-5, reads GAGVSQSPSNKVTEKGKDVELRCDPISGHTALYWYRQSLGQGLEFLIYFQGNSAPDKSGLPSDRFSAERTGGSVSTLTIQRTQQEDSAVYLCASSLLRESQPQHFGDGTRLSIL.